The rows below give T cell receptor beta chains drawn from one sample of a study of cytomegalovirus exposure and HLA in healthy donors. Measured with immunoSEQ multiplex PCR; TCRdb has only the in-frame clones, and not every one. Counted here are 150,000 to 160,000 clones, under 80% occurring once; the ten biggest clones make up 2% to 2.5%. The sample comprised PBMCs. The receptors were gathered from a man under 40 in good health and CMV-seronegative. The CDR3 runs from the conserved cysteine through the conserved F or W. A D gene is named only where the DNA matches it firmly. Clone size appears in some rows only: once, few, many, or a class for an expanded clone.

j_call	clone_size	v_call	d_call	cdr3_aa	cdr3_nt
TRBJ1-1	.	TRBV7-6	TRBD1	CASSPRGTGNPEAFF	TGTGCCAGCAGCCCCAGGGGGACAGGTAACCCTGAAGCTTTCTTT
TRBJ1-6	few	TRBV28	TRBD1	CASSLPGQGNSPLHF	TGTGCCAGCAGTTTACCCGGACAGGGAAATTCACCCCTCCACTTT
TRBJ1-2	.	TRBV6-6	TRBD1	CASSYSTGLSSGYTF	TGTGCCAGCAGTTACTCGACAGGGCTCTCTAGTGGCTACACCTTC
TRBJ1-5	.	TRBV18	.	CASSSSREGRPQHF	TGTGCCAGCTCAAGCAGCAGGGAAGGTAGGCCCCAGCATTTT
TRBJ1-1	.	TRBV5-5	.	CASSISLLNTEAFF	TGTGCCAGCAGCATATCTCTTCTGAACACTGAAGCTTTCTTT
TRBJ2-1	.	TRBV27	.	CASSLSFFGGREQFF	TGTGCCAGCAGTTTATCATTTTTCGGCGGGCGTGAGCAGTTCTTC
TRBJ1-2	.	TRBV27	TRBD1	CASSLTGQGGYGYTF	TGTGCCAGCAGTTTAACGGGACAGGGTGGTTATGGCTACACCTTC
TRBJ2-3	.	TRBV19	.	CASTTGSTDTQYF	TGTGCCAGCACCACTGGTAGCACAGATACGCAGTATTTT
TRBJ1-1	.	TRBV5-1	.	CASSLGGRGGAEAFF	TGCGCCAGCAGCTTGGGTGGAAGGGGCGGTGCTGAAGCTTTCTTT
TRBJ2-3	.	TRBV7-2	.	CASSLAFQSDTQYF	TGTGCCAGCAGCTTAGCGTTTCAATCAGATACGCAGTATTTT
TRBJ2-2	.	TRBV2	TRBD2	CASKSVGLEIGELFF	TGTGCCAGCAAGAGCGTAGGACTAGAAATCGGGGAGCTGTTTTTT
TRBJ1-2	.	TRBV30	.	CAWTLTPPGYGYTF	TGTGCCTGGACATTGACACCCCCGGGGTATGGCTACACCTTC
TRBJ1-6	.	TRBV28	.	CASSFTAGSSYNSPLHF	TGTGCCAGCAGTTTTACCGCAGGGTCATCCTATAATTCACCCCTCCACTTT
TRBJ2-4	.	TRBV30	.	CAWSVLGGNIQYF	TGTGCCTGGAGTGTACTTGGAGGAAACATTCAGTACTTC
TRBJ2-5	.	TRBV30	TRBD1	CAWSKRKRDSPQETQYF	TGTGCCTGGAGTAAAAGAAAAAGGGACAGTCCGCAAGAGACCCAGTACTTC
TRBJ1-5	.	TRBV18	.	CASSPDRNQPQHF	TGTGCCAGCTCACCTGACAGGAATCAGCCCCAGCATTTT
TRBJ2-7	.	TRBV11-3	TRBD1	CASSPSGQGMYEQYF	TGTGCCAGCAGCCCGTCTGGACAGGGGATGTACGAGCAGTACTTC
TRBJ2-1	.	TRBV7-2	TRBD2	CASSNLAGFYNEQFF	TGTGCCAGCAGCAATCTAGCGGGGTTTTACAATGAGCAGTTCTTC
TRBJ1-2	.	TRBV7-9	.	CASSLAGGEANYGYTF	TGTGCCAGCAGCTTAGCAGGAGGGGAAGCTAACTATGGCTACACCTTC
TRBJ1-1	.	TRBV7-2	.	CASSVDSTGRDAFF	TGTGCCAGCAGCGTCGACAGTACCGGGCGCGACGCTTTCTTT
TRBJ2-5	few	TRBV28	.	CASSLSGTQYF	TGTGCCAGCAGTTTATCCGGGACCCAGTACTTC
TRBJ1-6	.	TRBV6-5	TRBD1	CASRADRGNSPLHF	TGTGCCAGCAGGGCGGACAGGGGGAATTCACCCCTCCACTTT
TRBJ2-7	.	TRBV5-1	.	CASSFFPGSTLYEQYF	TGCGCCAGCAGCTTTTTTCCAGGGTCAACCTTATACGAGCAGTACTTC
TRBJ2-7	.	TRBV5-4	.	CASSLSQNYEQYF	TGTGCCAGCAGCTTGAGTCAGAACTACGAGCAGTACTTC
TRBJ2-7	.	TRBV5-4	.	CASSLLGQGGSYEQYF	TGTGCCAGCAGCCTCCTAGGGCAGGGGGGATCCTACGAGCAGTACTTC
TRBJ2-1	few	TRBV9	TRBD2	CASSVGGAGGREQFF	TGTGCCAGCAGCGTAGGGGGAGCGGGGGGGCGTGAGCAGTTCTTC
TRBJ1-5	.	TRBV27	TRBD1	CASSLTGGSWQPQHF	TGTGCCAGCAGTTTAACAGGGGGATCGTGGCAGCCCCAGCATTTT
TRBJ2-3	.	TRBV29-1	.	CSVVSRGTDTQYF	TGCAGCGTTGTGAGCCGAGGCACAGATACGCAGTATTTT
TRBJ1-3	.	TRBV27	.	CASSPRRGNTIYF	TGTGCCAGCAGTCCCCGGAGGGGAAACACCATATATTTT
TRBJ1-4	few	TRBV28	.	CASSPERGKLFF	TGTGCCAGCAGTCCGGAAAGGGGGAAACTGTTTTTT
TRBJ1-2	once	TRBV30	TRBD1	CAWSPGQGWFGYPF	TGTGCCTGGAGTCCGGGACAGGGTTGGTTCGGCTACCCCTTC
TRBJ2-1	.	TRBV5-1	.	CASSPPIANEQFF	TGCGCCAGCAGCCCACCCATAGCCAATGAGCAGTTCTTC
TRBJ2-7	once	TRBV19	.	CASSPDMSGLEDEQYF	TGTGCCAGTAGTCCAGATATGTCGGGTCTGGAGGACGAGCAGTACTTC
TRBJ1-4	.	TRBV5-1	.	CASSPGGSATNEKLFF	TGCGCCAGCAGCCCCGGGGGGTCCGCAACTAATGAAAAACTGTTTTTT
TRBJ2-7	.	TRBV6-1	.	CASSAVPSPYEQYF	TGTGCCAGCAGTGCAGTCCCGTCGCCCTACGAGCAGTACTTC
TRBJ2-5	once	TRBV5-6	TRBD2	CASSSTSGGETQYF	TGTGCCAGCAGCTCGACTAGCGGGGGGGAGACCCAGTACTTC
TRBJ2-2	.	TRBV6-1	.	CASRKRTGELFF	TGTGCCAGCAGGAAGAGGACCGGGGAGCTGTTTTTT